This T cell receptor (beta chain) was retrieved from a study of beta chain features in type 1 diabetes. The V and J ends lost 2 bases and 4 bases respectively, with 3 bases between them. Germline CDR1 and CDR2: SGHRS and YFSETQ. This CDR3 is built from 12 residues. With respect to this clone: Antigen: not known.

cDNA synthesis used the whole RNA isolate, giving expressed TCRB sequences. Sequencing used immunoSEQ multiplex PCR; TCRdb keeps in-frame clones, though not all of them. Altogether about 320,000 clones are present, around 15% being singletons, with the ten largest covering roughly 6.7%. Researchers reported sorting CD4+ naive, central memory, regulatory and stem cell-like memory cells via CD45RO/CCR7/CD25/CD127/CD95/CD27. Regarding the study as a whole: The study left unresolved whether HLA type influences TCRB rearrangement.

The sequence derives from a man in his thirties or forties in good health. This chain uses TRBV5-1 with TRBJ2-2; D unclear. Specimen: central memory CD4+ T cells from blood. The CDR3 spells CASSFPTGELFF. CDR3 bases: TGCGCCAGCAGCTTCCCCACCGGGGAGCTGTTTTTT.